Listed below are T cell receptor beta chains from one sample, sequenced in a study of shared clonotypes between healthy human individuals. Measured with immunoSEQ multiplex PCR; TCRdb has only the in-frame clones, and not every one. Seen here are millions of clones, just over 90% observed once, and the top ten hold 1.5% to 2%. The sequencing input was naive CD8+ T cells from PBMCs. These receptors were collected from a man aged 18-30 years in good health. Some clones in this sample may be carry-over from other donors' samples. Both conserved end residues are part of each CDR3. D genes are given only for firm matches. The size field is filled for only some rows; it gives once, few, many or a size class.

V: TRBV14
size: NA
D: NA
J: TRBJ2-1
DNA: TGTGCCAGCAGCCTAGCATCCAACTACAATGAGCAGTTCTTC
CDR3: CASSLASNYNEQFF

V: TRBV2
size: NA
D: NA
J: TRBJ1-3
DNA: TGTGCCAGCGAAGGATTTAGAAACACCATATATTTT
CDR3: CASEGFRNTIYF

V: TRBV27
size: NA
D: NA
J: TRBJ2-7
DNA: TGTGCCAGCAGTTTCCCTGGGACACTTCGGGAGCAGTACTTC
CDR3: CASSFPGTLREQYF

V: TRBV28
size: NA
D: NA
J: TRBJ2-5
DNA: TGTGCCAGCAGATTGTTAGACACCGTAGAGACCCAGTACTTC
CDR3: CASRLLDTVETQYF

V: TRBV29-1
size: NA
D: NA
J: TRBJ2-7
DNA: TGCAGCGTTGTCGTGGCAGGGGCGTACGAGCAGTACTTC
CDR3: CSVVVAGAYEQYF

V: TRBV5-1
size: NA
D: TRBD2
J: TRBJ2-1
DNA: TGCGCCAGCAGCCTGGCCGGACTAGCGCCAGGCAATGAGCAGTTCTTC
CDR3: CASSLAGLAPGNEQFF

V: TRBV5-6
size: once
D: NA
J: TRBJ1-1
DNA: TGTGCCAGCAGCCCGACCGGGGGGGAGGGCCTGAACACTGAAGCTTTCTTT
CDR3: CASSPTGGEGLNTEAFF

V: TRBV15
size: NA
D: NA
J: TRBJ1-5
DNA: TGTGCCACCAGCAGAGAGCGCGCAGAACCGGAGAGCAATCAGCCCCAGCATTTT
CDR3: CATSRERAEPESNQPQHF

V: TRBV27
size: NA
D: NA
J: TRBJ2-7
DNA: TGTGCCAGCAGTTTTGGGGCAGCCTCCTACGAGCAGTACTTC
CDR3: CASSFGAASYEQYF

V: TRBV28
size: few
D: NA
J: TRBJ1-5
DNA: TGTGCCAGCAGCTACCCGAGGGGTCAGCCCCAGCATTTT
CDR3: CASSYPRGQPQHF

V: TRBV19
size: NA
D: NA
J: TRBJ1-5
DNA: TGTGCCAGTAGTATGAGGGGTTTAGGGCAGCCCCAGCATTTT
CDR3: CASSMRGLGQPQHF

V: TRBV19
size: once
D: NA
J: TRBJ2-7
DNA: TGTGCCAGTAGTAGCACAGGTTCCTACGAGCAGTACTTC
CDR3: CASSSTGSYEQYF

V: TRBV5-4
size: NA
D: TRBD1
J: TRBJ2-5
DNA: TGTGCCAGCAGCGCCGGGACAGGGGGGCGAGAGACCCAGTACTTC
CDR3: CASSAGTGGRETQYF

V: TRBV6-5
size: NA
D: NA
J: TRBJ2-3
DNA: TGTGCCAGCAACCACAGGACAAACACAGATACGCAGTATTTT
CDR3: CASNHRTNTDTQYF

V: TRBV5-6
size: NA
D: TRBD2
J: TRBJ2-7
DNA: TGTGCCAGCAGCTCCGGGACTAGCGGTTTCTACGAGCAGTACTTC
CDR3: CASSSGTSGFYEQYF

V: TRBV9
size: once
D: NA
J: TRBJ2-5
DNA: TGTGCCAGCAGCGTAGGTGACCTTGAGACCCAGTACTTC
CDR3: CASSVGDLETQYF

V: TRBV6-1
size: NA
D: NA
J: TRBJ1-2
DNA: TGTGCCAGCAGTGAATCCCAGGGTTACTATGGCTACACCTTC
CDR3: CASSESQGYYGYTF

V: TRBV6-1
size: NA
D: TRBD1
J: TRBJ1-5
DNA: TGTGCCAGCAGTGCTGCTAGGGGACAGTCCAATCAGCCCCAGCATTTT
CDR3: CASSAARGQSNQPQHF

V: TRBV4-3
size: NA
D: NA
J: TRBJ2-3
DNA: TGCGCCAGCAGGCAGCGACGGCACGGAGGGGGAGATACGCAGTATTTT
CDR3: CASRQRRHGGGDTQYF

V: TRBV2
size: NA
D: NA
J: TRBJ2-1
DNA: TGTGCCAGCGAGAGTAGGAGGAATGAGCAGTTCTTC
CDR3: CASESRRNEQFF

V: TRBV4-1
size: once
D: NA
J: TRBJ1-2
DNA: TGCGCCAGCAGCCTGGGGGCCAACTATGGCTACACCTTC
CDR3: CASSLGANYGYTF

V: TRBV5-4
size: NA
D: TRBD2
J: TRBJ2-1
DNA: TGTGCCAGCAGCGGTACTAGCGGGGGCAATGAGCAGTTCTTC
CDR3: CASSGTSGGNEQFF